This T cell receptor (beta chain) was identified during a study of cytomegalovirus exposure and HLA in healthy donors. Study-level points and caveats: The CMV antigen specificity of three CMV-associated chains was confirmed through in vitro analysis. Previous analysis showed most TCR beta V segments were productive about 87% or about 30% of the time. In a later analysis, a missense DCLRE1C variant was linked to TCR beta V- and J-gene trimming.

Germline loops: CDR1 KGHSH, CDR2 LQKENI. The CDR3 sequence is 15 residues long. Trimming removed 1 base at V and 3 bases at J, with 13 bases between. The PCR made use of 60 Vbeta and 13 Jbeta primers. Some clones are missing from TCRdb's copy, which holds only in-frame ones; the method was immunoSEQ multiplex PCR. The sample records hundreds of thousands of clones, approximately 88% being singletons. About this clone: Its antigen is unknown.

The sequence was obtained from a boy under 10 years old in good health and CMV-seronegative. This chain connects TRBV18 to TRBJ2-7, with D possibly matching TRBD2 (5 bases). Material: PBMCs. The CDR3 nucleotides read TGTGCCAGCTCACCACAAACGGGATTAGGCTACGAGCAGTACTTC. It is translated as CASSPQTGLGYEQYF.